This T cell receptor beta chain was sequenced for a study of cytomegalovirus exposure and HLA in healthy donors (dated by TCRdb to the late 2010s). A note on the overall study: According to an earlier analysis of around 600 of the donors, 150 million to 200 million T cells yielded over 100 million unique TCR beta sequences and about 300 Gb of sequence data. An early release covering 550 to 650 HLA-typed donors comprised approximately 290 gigabases of sequencing data and around 80 million unique TCR sequences. The genetic ancestry cluster associated with self-reported Caucasian donors included 81% of the approximately 410 genotyped donors. The study was designed to test whether signatures of past pathogen exposure could be identified by cataloging public T cell receptors. Using immunosequencing, the study profiled T cell repertoires from roughly 650 subjects and related those repertoires to cytomegalovirus serostatus. In addition to the first cohort of 666 subjects, a separate validation cohort of 130 or so different subjects was used. The study combined high-throughput TCR immunosequencing, statistical association of individual TCRs with disease status, and machine learning to predict cytomegalovirus infection status. To study patterns of TCR occurrence, a later analysis re-analyzed previously published TCR beta repertoires from around 660 donors and added high-resolution HLA genotyping. Rather than drawing on any new phenotypic data, the later analysis identified candidate immune exposures from TCR beta sequences and the way those sequences occurred across donors. An earlier analysis of several hundred of the donors applied high-throughput TCR beta sequencing to assess whether each TCR beta V gene segment acted as functional or pseudogenic. Donor age, sex, ethnicity and CMV serostatus were compiled together with the repertoire data. Genome-wide SNP genotypes for about three fifths of the roughly 670 donors were used in a later genetic analysis, which treated that subset as a discovery cohort. Every repertoire in the discovery cohort had been generated on one and the same sequencing platform. Both class I and class II loci were covered by HLA typing, at four-digit resolution. The number of donors typed differed by locus, with about 629-630 for A, B, C, DRB1 and DQB1, roughly 550 for DQA1, 600 to 610 for DPA1, and 400 to 490 for DPB1. Roughly 5 DR-DQ haplotypes were treated as single units for association and clustering because of strong linkage in the cohort. Among roughly 400 genotyped donors of the cohort, an average of around 250,000 unique TCR beta nucleotide sequences was sequenced per donor, of which approximately 18% were non-productive. Summary of the overall study and its limitations: A later analysis found that most CMV-associated TCR beta chains appeared HLA-restricted, with HLA associations seemingly driven largely by CMV exposure. Several of the top co-occurrence clusters appeared to be linked to parvovirus B19, influenza, CMV and Epstein-Barr virus, according to a later analysis. Cytomegalovirus status was reported to be diagnosed by the classifier with high specificity and sensitivity in both the original and validation cohorts. Assigning TCR associations to individual alleles was difficult when HLA alleles, especially DR and DQ, strongly co-occurred. Linkage disequilibrium might explain the correlated functional status among segregating V segments, but an unknown experimental factor could not be ruled out. A total of 150 to 200 TCR beta chains were listed by the study as associated with cytomegalovirus. In an earlier analysis of 500 to 650 of the donors, most TCR beta V segments appeared in productive rearrangements about 90% or about 30% of the time, broadly matching IMGT annotations. Most TCR sequences were observed very rarely across donors, whereas some public TCRs were present in many individuals. According to the authors, the approach could potentially be generalized to other disease states and immunological phenotypes. Roughly uniform sequencing depth across donors was assumed in presence/absence analyses, although this assumption may not hold. A later genetic analysis reported fewer N-insertions in productive TCRs among donors in an Asian-associated ancestry cluster than the roughly 640-donor mean. Immune exposure information for the cohort was limited to CMV serostatus. According to a later analysis, TCR association rates differed among HLA loci, with DRB1 alleles showing the most associated TCRs and HLA-C alleles showing the fewest. A further reported finding was that TCR beta sequences accurately predicted the HLA-A and HLA-B alleles for most subjects in the first cohort. The cohort was sequenced for TCR beta chains only, and without alpha or paired-chain data the features that could be detected were limited. A later analysis found that HLA-associated TCR beta chains were more clonally expanded and had lower generation probabilities than equally common non-associated chains. In a later analysis, more than 15,000 TCR beta sequences were associated with specific HLA alleles at a false discovery rate of 0.05. In a later genetic analysis, a missense DCLRE1C variant was associated with V-gene and J-gene trimming of TCR beta chains, and the association was replicated in an independent cohort. The earlier analysis of a few hundred of the donors excluded 15 to 20 rarely observed V segments, including chromosome 9 orphons, because counts were too low. Three of the identified cytomegalovirus-associated TCR beta chains were confirmed in vitro to be specific for cytomegalovirus antigens. The sequencing pipeline was judged likely to have produced a cluster of highly shared sequence variants as a technical artifact. HLA typing was unavailable for some donors at each locus, so association tests used only the typed subset.

Library preparation employed the immunoSEQ multiplex PCR assay. The multiplex PCR relied on a mix of 60 forward primers for TCR Vbeta segments and 13 reverse primers for TCR Jbeta segments. The CDR3 region of rearranged TCR beta genes was amplified from genomic DNA with a multiplex PCR assay. The amplified TCR beta libraries were sequenced on the Illumina HiSeq System as 87-base-pair reads. Concerning the study's data processing: Across the roughly 600 repertoires, a later analysis counted approximately 83 million unique TCR beta chains, around 11 million of which were shared by at least two donors. To remove PCR and sequencing errors, raw reads were error-corrected and collapsed into unique sequences using a nearest-neighbor algorithm that merged closely related sequences. Alignment of CDR3 sequences to IMGT reference sequences was used to assign V, D and J gene segments. Each retained sequence needed at least a six-nucleotide match to both a V gene segment and a J gene segment. A rearrangement counted as productive if the CDR3 had no stop codons and remained in frame with V and J, and every other rearrangement counted as non-productive. Following IMGT convention, CDR3 was defined as the stretch from the second conserved V-encoded cysteine up to the conserved J-encoded phenylalanine. The earlier analysis of about 570 of the donors excluded any sequence lacking an unambiguous match to a single V gene segment. In an earlier analysis of several hundred of the donors, V segments were called functional above 56.7% productive rearrangements and were called segregating when the between-donor standard deviation exceeded 5%. To diagnose cytomegalovirus status from the catalog of TCR beta chain sequences, a statistical classification framework was built. In a later analysis, V and J genes were assigned by comparing TCR nucleotide sequences against IMGT/GENE-DB human TR gene sequences. The TCRdist pipeline was used in a later analysis to assign CDR3 sequences and most-parsimonious VDJ recombination scenarios. A later analysis defined each TCR beta chain by its CDR3 amino acid sequence plus V-gene family, and excluded reads lacking a unique V-gene family. A later analysis removed roughly 590 highly shared, low-generation-probability nucleotide sequences to deal with suspected cross-contamination and a sequencing artifact. For each public chain, a later analysis derived a clonal expansion index from normalized ranks of inferred template counts within each repertoire. Generation probabilities in a later analysis came from a VDJ recombination model fitted to out-of-frame rearrangements, and those results were checked against IGoR. A later analysis scored TCR-TCR, TCR-HLA and TCR-CMV co-occurrence with hypergeometric tests, applying a repertoire-size bias correction to TCR pairs. In a later analysis, false discovery rates were estimated by permuting HLA or CMV assignments 20 times. A later analysis grouped co-occurring TCRs with DBSCAN, adding TCRdist sequence similarity when clustering within HLA-allele-positive subsets. Co-occurrence clustering excluded repertoires with fewer than 30,000 or more than 120,000 public chains, plus five with anomalous nucleotide sharing. TCRdb retrieved this table from immuneACCESS and kept in-frame rearrangements only. Not all clones are present; in checked studies, unresolved V genes account for under half, and no reason is known for the remainder. The V and J calls and the clone size are those of that table, but D and trimming were determined from the DNA. A total of 150,000 or so clones appear in this sample, roughly 88% of them only once. 6.4% of the sample comes from the top ten.

The cohort consisted of 666 healthy bone marrow donors. At the time of sampling, all cohort members were nominally healthy, though unrecorded immune exposures were likely present. The donor was CMV seropositive and was included in the group of 270 or so seropositive cohort members. Each donor provided a peripheral blood sample, and peripheral blood mononuclear cells were used for TCR beta sequencing. The Qiagen DNeasy Blood Extraction Kit was used to extract genomic DNA from the blood cell samples. A remark on this clone: The antigen it binds to is not known. At one of its ends the junction is not consistent with the germline gene, which may arise from a read error.

The source is a man over 45 in good health and CMV-seropositive. The specimen sequenced was PBMCs.

The nucleotide sequence is given as TGTGTCAGCACCCCGGGACTAGCGGGGGGGGGCTACGAGCAGTACTTC. It translates as CVSTPGLAGGGYEQYF. Here the chain combines TRBV6-4 and TRBJ2-7; TRBD2 agrees with 16 junctional bases. The CDR3, from cysteine to phenylalanine, totals 16 residues. CDR3 DNA is the only sequence kept; it has 48 bases, read in frame from the first base. CDR1 MRHNA and CDR2 SNTAGT were looked up in the germline V gene.